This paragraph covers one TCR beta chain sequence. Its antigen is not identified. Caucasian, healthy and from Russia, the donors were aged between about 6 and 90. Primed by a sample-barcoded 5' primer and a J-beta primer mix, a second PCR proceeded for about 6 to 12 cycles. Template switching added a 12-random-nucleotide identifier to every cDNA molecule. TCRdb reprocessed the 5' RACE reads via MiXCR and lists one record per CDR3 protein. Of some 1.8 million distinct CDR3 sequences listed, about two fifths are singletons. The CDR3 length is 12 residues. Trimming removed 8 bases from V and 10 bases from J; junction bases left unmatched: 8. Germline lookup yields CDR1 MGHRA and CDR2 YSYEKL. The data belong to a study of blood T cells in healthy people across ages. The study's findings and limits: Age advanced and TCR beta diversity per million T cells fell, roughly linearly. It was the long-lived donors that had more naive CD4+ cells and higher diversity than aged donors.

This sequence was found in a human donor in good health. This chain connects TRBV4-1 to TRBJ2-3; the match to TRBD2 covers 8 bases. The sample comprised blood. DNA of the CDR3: TGCGCCAGCTCCTCACCGGGACTAGCGCAGTATTTT. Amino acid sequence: CASSSPGLAQYF.